This entry describes one T cell receptor beta chain. This record belongs to a study of blood T cell repertoires in COVID-19. Turning to the study itself: Sites across the United States, Italy and Spain contributed samples from acute and convalescent COVID-19. PBMCs, B-cell-depleted T cells, or T cells provided the cDNA or gDNA that made up the material.

Study processing details: Nucleated cell counts were estimated from reference gene primer amplification. The assay was immunoSEQ multiplex PCR, and TCRdb's table has in-frame clones only and misses some. V, J and clone size derive from that table, while D and trimming were established from the DNA sequence. The data hold approximately 220,000 clones, with approximately 86% observed a single time. The CDR3 spans 17 residues. Germline CDR1 reads SGHRS; CDR2 reads YFSETQ. The ends lost 3 bases at V and 4 bases at J; junction bases unmatched: 7. The V gene is TRBV5-1, the J gene TRBJ2-7; 16 bases agree with TRBD2. The specimen sequenced was peripheral blood. This TCR derives from a man between 60 and 75 years old with acute or convalescent COVID-19. Here the CDR3 reads CASSYSGTSGGVYEQYF. DNA for the CDR3: TGCGCCAGCAGCTACTCCGGGACTAGCGGGGGGGTGTACGAGCAGTACTTC.